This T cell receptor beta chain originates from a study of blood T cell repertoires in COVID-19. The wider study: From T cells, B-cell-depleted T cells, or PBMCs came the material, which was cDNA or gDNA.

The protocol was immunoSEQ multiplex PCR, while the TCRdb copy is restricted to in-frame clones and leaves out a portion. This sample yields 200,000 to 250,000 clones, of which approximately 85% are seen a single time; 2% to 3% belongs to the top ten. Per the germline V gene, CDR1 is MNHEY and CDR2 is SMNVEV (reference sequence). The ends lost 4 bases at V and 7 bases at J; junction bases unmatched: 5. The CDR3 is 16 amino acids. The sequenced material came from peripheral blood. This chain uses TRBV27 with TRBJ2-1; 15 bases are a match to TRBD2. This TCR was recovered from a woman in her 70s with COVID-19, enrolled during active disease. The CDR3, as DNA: TGTGCCAGCAGTTCGGGACTAGCGGGGGGATTTAATGAGCAGTTCTTC. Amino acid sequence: CASSSGLAGGFNEQFF.